The 21 T cell receptor beta chains below come from one sample, sequenced in a study of STAT5B mutations in CD4+ large granular lymphocyte leukemia. Data came from immunoSEQ multiplex PCR; TCRdb stores just in-frame clones and leaves some out. Among roughly 48,000 clones listed, around 70% were seen once. Source material: CD4+ T cells from blood buffy coats. These receptors originate from a human donor in good health.

This chain joins TRBV5-1 and TRBJ2-7; 7 bases map to TRBD2. V shed 2 bases and J 0 bases; nucleotides not matched to a gene: 5. Per the germline V gene, CDR1 is SGHRS and CDR2 is YFSETQ. The CDR3 is made up of 15 amino acids. In DNA form, the CDR3 reads TGCGCCAGCAGCTTTGGGGGGGTCGGCTCCTACGAGCAGTACTTC. This translates into CASSFGGVGSYEQYF.

The gene calls are TRBV13 and TRBJ1-1; D is perhaps TRBD1 (6 bases). V lost 3 bases and J 1 base, leaving 12 bases between the germline ends. This CDR3 region has 15 residues. Germline-derived CDR1 and CDR2 are PRHDT and FYEKMQ (reference sequence). The CDR3 sequence: CASSFSGTTNTEAFF. The DNA for the CDR3 is TGTGCCAGCAGCTTTTCCGGGACAACGAACACTGAAGCTTTCTTT.

This clone was recorded once. The chain combines TRBV7-2 with TRBJ2-3, with 12 bases fitting TRBD2. Germline values: CDR1 SGHTA, CDR2 FQGNSA. The ends lost 2 bases at V and 1 base at J; junction bases unmatched: 1. The CDR3 contains 16 residues. The CDR3 sequence: CASSLLAGGGTDTQYF. CDR3 nucleotides: TGTGCCAGCAGCTTACTAGCGGGGGGGGGCACAGATACGCAGTATTTT.

This chain uses TRBV2 with TRBJ1-2; no clear D gene. The V end lost 2 bases, the J end lost 0 bases, and 4 bases lay between the germline ends. Germline V gene sequence: CDR1 SNHLY, CDR2 FYNNEI. The CDR3 spans 13 residues. The CDR3 reads CASSELSNYGYTF. The CDR3 DNA reads as TGTGCCAGCAGTGAACTCTCTAACTATGGCTACACCTTC.

The V call is TRBV18, the J call TRBJ2-5, with D tentatively TRBD2 (6 bases). Germline loops: CDR1 KGHSH, CDR2 LQKENI. The ends were cut back, 0 bases at V and 1 base at J, with 6 bases in the middle. The CDR3 totals 14 residues. The CDR3 DNA follows: TGTGCCAGCTCACCACCGGGACTCCAAGAGACCCAGTACTTC. Translating gives CASSPPGLQETQYF.

This rearrangement joins TRBV6-6 to TRBJ2-2; no reliable D call. Germline V lookup: CDR1 MNHNY, CDR2 SVGAGI (reference sequence). CDR3 size: 14 residues. The V end lost 7 bases, the J end lost 1 base, and 10 bases lay between the germline ends. CDR3 residues: CASTTLGNTGELFF. As DNA, the CDR3 is TGTGCCAGCACCACGCTAGGGAACACCGGGGAGCTGTTTTTT.

A single count supports this clone. This chain uses TRBV2 with TRBJ1-4; 7 positions agree with TRBD1. In germline, CDR1 is SNHLY, CDR2 FYNNEI. V lost 7 bases to trimming and J lost 2 bases; unmatched junction nucleotides: 7. CDR3 size: 15 residues. The CDR3, as DNA: TGTGCCAGCATGTGGCAGGGGGTGACTAATGAAAAACTGTTTTTT. Translating gives CASMWQGVTNEKLFF.

The genes are TRBV27 and TRBJ2-7; tentatively, D is TRBD2 (5 bases). This CDR3 has 13 amino acids. Germline CDR1 MNHEY, CDR2 SMNVEV (reference sequence). Trimming cost V 0 bases and J 6 bases, with 9 bases left between them. The CDR3 coding sequence is TGTGCCAGCAGTTTATCTCGGGGTCTCGAGCAGTACTTC. Amino acids: CASSLSRGLEQYF.

The rearrangement joins TRBV13 to TRBJ2-7; TRBD2 might be the D (5 bases). The CDR3 consists of 13 residues. Germline V gene lookup returns CDR1 PRHDT and CDR2 FYEKMQ (reference sequence). Trimming stripped 5 bases from V and 5 bases from J, with 13 bases between. The CDR3 sequence is CASSTGLANEQYV. CDR3 sequence (DNA): TGTGCCAGCAGCACCGGACTGGCAAACGAGCAGTACGTC.

This chain uses TRBV7-3 with TRBJ2-7; no definite D call. V was trimmed by 7 bases and J by 0 bases, leaving 16 bases between them. CDR3 length equals 15 residues. Germline V lookup: CDR1 SGHTA, CDR2 FQGTGA. As DNA, the CDR3 is TGTGCCAGCATCCCCACCTGGGTCCACTCCTACGAGCAGTACTTC. Translated, it gives CASIPTWVHSYEQYF.

This clone was observed a handful of times. The chain is built from TRBV18 and TRBJ1-3; D not resolved. This CDR3 contains 15 residues. V was cut by 3 bases and J by 0 bases, with 9 bases left in between. In germline, CDR1 is KGHSH, CDR2 LQKENI. CDR3 in amino acids: CASSPTQSSGNTIYF. The CDR3 DNA follows: TGTGCCAGCTCACCCACTCAGAGCTCTGGAAACACCATATATTTT.

The rearrangement links TRBV29-1 to TRBJ2-3; D gene uncertain. Trimming cost V 6 bases and J 2 bases, with 15 bases left between them. The length of the CDR3 is 14 residues. Germline V gene data show CDR1 as SQVTM and CDR2 as ANQGSEA. The CDR3 DNA follows: TGCAGCGTGGCCCGCGAGGCTCCCACAGATACGCAGTATTTT. This sequence encodes CSVAREAPTDTQYF.

This chain joins TRBV10-3 and TRBJ2-2; D gene ambiguous. V dropped 8 bases and J dropped 0 bases, with 10 bases sitting between them. CDR1 ENHRY and CDR2 SYGVKD come from the germline V gene. The CDR3 loop spans 14 amino acids. Here the CDR3 DNA reads TGTGCCATCCGGCGGAGCACGAACACCGGGGAGCTGTTTTTT. Translated, it gives CAIRRSTNTGELFF.

V usage is TRBV2 and J usage is TRBJ1-2; 7 bases are a match to TRBD1. Looked up from germline, CDR1 is SNHLY and CDR2 is FYNNEI. There are 14 residues in the CDR3. V lost 6 bases, J lost 1 base, and 5 bases stayed unmatched. CDR3 amino acids: CASRGDSYNYGYTF. In DNA, the CDR3 is TGTGCCAGCAGGGGGGACAGTTATAACTATGGCTACACCTTC.

J is TRBJ2-3 and V is TRBV6-1, with D possibly called TRBD1 or TRBD2 (5 bases each). The V and J ends lost 3 bases and 0 bases respectively, with 16 bases between them. The CDR3 is made up of 17 amino acids. Per germline, CDR1 MNHNS and CDR2 SASEGT. CDR3 nucleotides: TGTGCCAGCAGTGAGGGGCCTCGGGGCGGCAGCACAGATACGCAGTATTTT. The encoded protein is CASSEGPRGGSTDTQYF.

This clone was seen only once. The chain uses TRBV6-5 and TRBJ2-1; 15 nucleotides agree with TRBD2. Trimming at V came to 6 bases and at J to 8 bases, leaving 5 bases not matched to a gene. Germline V gives CDR1 MNHEY, CDR2 SVGAGI. The CDR3 contains 15 residues. CDR3 sequence (DNA): TGTGCCAGCAGACTGGGACTAGCGGGGGGTTATGAGCAGTTCTTC. It encodes CASRLGLAGGYEQFF.

The gene calls are TRBV2 and TRBJ2-3; TRBD2 matches at 15 bases. CDR3 length: 16 amino acids. Trimming took 7 bases from V and 4 from J; bases not matched to a gene: 6. Germline loops: CDR1 SNHLY, CDR2 FYNNEI. CDR3 nucleotide sequence: TGTGCCAGCAAACCCGGACTAGCGGGGGGGGCAGATACGCAGTATTTT. Translation gives CASKPGLAGGADTQYF.

This chain joins TRBV7-9 and TRBJ2-1; TRBD1 or TRBD2 may be the D gene (6 bases each). Trimming shortened V by 5 bases and J by 0 bases, and 17 bases separated the two germline ends. This CDR3 has 17 amino acids. Germline CDR1 and CDR2: SEHNR and FQNEAQ (reference sequence). The CDR3 coding sequence is TGTGCCAGCAGCACCATATGGGGGGCGAGCTCCTACAATGAGCAGTTCTTC. Its translation is CASSTIWGASSYNEQFF.

V gene TRBV5-3 combines with J gene TRBJ2-3, with TRBD2 as a possible D gene (5 bases). TRBV5-3 is an ORF; its function is uncertain. The CDR3 has 13 residues. V lost 8 bases and J lost 1, with 11 bases in between. The CDR3 sequence is CASRDRRTDTQYF. DNA for the CDR3: TGTGCCAGCCGGGATCGACGCACAGATACGCAGTATTTT.

The rearrangement uses TRBV6-5 and TRBJ1-4; D is unresolved. Germline-derived CDR1 and CDR2 are MNHEY and SVGAGI. The V end lost 8 bases, the J end lost 8 bases, and 15 bases lay between the germline ends. The CDR3 has 13 amino acids. CDR3 nucleotide sequence: TGTGCCAGCGCCAGGAAGTATAGAGAAAAACTGTTTTTT. Encoded protein: CASARKYREKLFF.

This rearrangement joins TRBV2 to TRBJ2-3, with D perhaps being TRBD1 or TRBD2 (5 bases each). The CDR3 spans 18 residues. The germline V and J ends were trimmed by 5 bases and 6 bases, with 27 bases remaining between them. CDR1 and CDR2 from the germline V gene are SNHLY and FYNNEI. The CDR3 DNA follows: TGTGCCAGCAGTCATCCCTTAGAGTGGGACCTTGAACCCGATACGCAGTATTTT. It yields the protein CASSHPLEWDLEPDTQYF.